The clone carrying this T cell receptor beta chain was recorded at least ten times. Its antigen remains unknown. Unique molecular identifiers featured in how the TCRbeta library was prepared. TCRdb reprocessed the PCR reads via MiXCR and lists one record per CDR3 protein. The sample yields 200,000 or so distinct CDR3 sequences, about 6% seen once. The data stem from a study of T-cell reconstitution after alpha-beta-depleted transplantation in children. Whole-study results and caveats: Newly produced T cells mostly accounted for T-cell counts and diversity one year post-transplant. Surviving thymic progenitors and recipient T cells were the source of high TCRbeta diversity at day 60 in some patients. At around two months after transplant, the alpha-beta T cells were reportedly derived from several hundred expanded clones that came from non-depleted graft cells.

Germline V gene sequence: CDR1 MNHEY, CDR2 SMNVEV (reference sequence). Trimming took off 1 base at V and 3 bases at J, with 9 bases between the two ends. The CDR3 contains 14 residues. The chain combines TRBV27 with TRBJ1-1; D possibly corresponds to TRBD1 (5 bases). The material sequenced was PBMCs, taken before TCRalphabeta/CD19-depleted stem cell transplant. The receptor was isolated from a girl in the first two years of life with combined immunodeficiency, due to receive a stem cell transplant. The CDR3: CASSLWWGDTEAFF. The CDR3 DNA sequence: TGTGCCAGCAGTTTATGGTGGGGGGACACTGAAGCTTTCTTT.